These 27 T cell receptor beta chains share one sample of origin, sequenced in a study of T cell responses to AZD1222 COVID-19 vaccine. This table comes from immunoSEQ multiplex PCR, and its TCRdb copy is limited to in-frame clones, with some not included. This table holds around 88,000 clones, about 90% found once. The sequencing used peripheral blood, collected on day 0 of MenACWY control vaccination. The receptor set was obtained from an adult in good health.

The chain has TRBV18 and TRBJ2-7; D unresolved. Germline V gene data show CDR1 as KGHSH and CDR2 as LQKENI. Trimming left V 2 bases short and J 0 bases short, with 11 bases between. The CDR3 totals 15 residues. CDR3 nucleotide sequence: TGTGCCAGCTCACCAGGGTCCAGTTTCTCCTACGAGCAGTACTTC. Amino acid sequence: CASSPGSSFSYEQYF.

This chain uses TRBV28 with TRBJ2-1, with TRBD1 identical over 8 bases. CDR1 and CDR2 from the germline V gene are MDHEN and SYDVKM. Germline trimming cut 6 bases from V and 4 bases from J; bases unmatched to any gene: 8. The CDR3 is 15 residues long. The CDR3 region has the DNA TGTGCCAGCAGGACAGGGGAAGGTGTTTACAATGAGCAGTTCTTC. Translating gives CASRTGEGVYNEQFF.

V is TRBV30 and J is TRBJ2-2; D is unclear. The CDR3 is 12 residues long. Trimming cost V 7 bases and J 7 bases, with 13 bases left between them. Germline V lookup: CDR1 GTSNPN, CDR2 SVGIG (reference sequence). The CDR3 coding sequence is TGTGCCTCCGATGGGATCGTCGGGGAGCTGTTTTTT. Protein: CASDGIVGELFF. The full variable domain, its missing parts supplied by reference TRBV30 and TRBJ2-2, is SQTIHQWPATLVQPVGSPLSLECTVEGTSNPNLYWYRQAAGRGLQLLFYSVGIGQISSEVPQNLSASRPQDRQFILSSKKLLLSDSGFYLCASDGIVGELFFGEGSRLTVL.

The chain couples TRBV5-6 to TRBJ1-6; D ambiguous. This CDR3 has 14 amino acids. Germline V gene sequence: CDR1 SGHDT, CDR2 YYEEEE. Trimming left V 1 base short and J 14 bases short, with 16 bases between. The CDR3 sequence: CASSLRNTPEALHF. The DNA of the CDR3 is TGTGCCAGCAGCTTGAGAAATACACCGGAGGCCCTCCACTTT.

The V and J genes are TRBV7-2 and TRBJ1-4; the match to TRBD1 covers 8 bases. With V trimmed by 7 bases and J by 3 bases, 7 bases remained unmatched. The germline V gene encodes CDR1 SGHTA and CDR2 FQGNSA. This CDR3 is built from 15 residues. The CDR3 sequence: CASKPTGVANEKLFF. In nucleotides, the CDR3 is TGTGCCAGCAAACCGACAGGGGTGGCTAATGAAAAACTGTTTTTT.

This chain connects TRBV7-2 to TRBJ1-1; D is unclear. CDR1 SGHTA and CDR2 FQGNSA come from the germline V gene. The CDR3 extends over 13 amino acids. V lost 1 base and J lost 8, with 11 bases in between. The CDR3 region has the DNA TGTGCCAGCAGCTTAGGATGGGATTCAGAAGCTTTCTTT. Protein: CASSLGWDSEAFF.

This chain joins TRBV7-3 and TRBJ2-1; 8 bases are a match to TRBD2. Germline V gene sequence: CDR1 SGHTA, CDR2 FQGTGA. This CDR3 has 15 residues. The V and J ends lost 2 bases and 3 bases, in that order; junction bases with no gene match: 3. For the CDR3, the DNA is TGTGCCAGCAGCTTATTCGCGGGGGGCTACAATGAGCAGTTCTTC. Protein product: CASSLFAGGYNEQFF.

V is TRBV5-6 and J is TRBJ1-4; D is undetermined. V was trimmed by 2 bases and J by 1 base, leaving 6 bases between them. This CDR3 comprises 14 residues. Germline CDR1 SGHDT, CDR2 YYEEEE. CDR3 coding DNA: TGTGCCAGCAGCTTATATGAAACTAATGAAAAACTGTTTTTT. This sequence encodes CASSLYETNEKLFF.

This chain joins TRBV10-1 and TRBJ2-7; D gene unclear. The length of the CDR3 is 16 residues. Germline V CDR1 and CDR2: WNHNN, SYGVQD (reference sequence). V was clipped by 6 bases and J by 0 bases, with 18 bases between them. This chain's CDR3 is CASRKKVGDPSYEQYF. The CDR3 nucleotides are TGCGCCAGCAGGAAGAAGGTGGGCGATCCCTCCTACGAGCAGTACTTC.

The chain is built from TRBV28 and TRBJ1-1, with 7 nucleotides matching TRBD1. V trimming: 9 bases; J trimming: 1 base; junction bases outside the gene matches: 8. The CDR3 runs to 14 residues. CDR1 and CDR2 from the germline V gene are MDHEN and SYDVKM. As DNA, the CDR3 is TGTGCCAGTCGACCGGGACAGACGAACACTGAAGCTTTCTTT. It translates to CASRPGQTNTEAFF.

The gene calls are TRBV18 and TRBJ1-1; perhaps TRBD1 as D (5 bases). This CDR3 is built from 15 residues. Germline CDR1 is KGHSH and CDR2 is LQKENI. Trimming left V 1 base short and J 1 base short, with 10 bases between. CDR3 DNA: TGTGCCAGCTCACCACGGTCAGGGACGAACACTGAAGCTTTCTTT. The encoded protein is CASSPRSGTNTEAFF.

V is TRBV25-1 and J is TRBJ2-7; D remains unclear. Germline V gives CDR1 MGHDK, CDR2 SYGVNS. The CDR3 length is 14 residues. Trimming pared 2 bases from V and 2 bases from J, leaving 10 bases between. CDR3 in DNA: TGTGCCAGCAGTGAAACTGATGGTCCCTACGAGCAGTACTTC. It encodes CASSETDGPYEQYF.

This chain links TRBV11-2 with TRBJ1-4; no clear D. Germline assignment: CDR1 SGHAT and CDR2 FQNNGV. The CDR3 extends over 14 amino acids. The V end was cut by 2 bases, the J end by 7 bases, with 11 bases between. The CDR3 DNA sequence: TGTGCCAGCAGCTTACGCCCAGGAGGTGAAAAACTGTTTTTT. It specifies CASSLRPGGEKLFF. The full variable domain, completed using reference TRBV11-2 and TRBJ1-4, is EAGVAQSPRYKIIEKRQSVAFWCNPISGHATLYWYQQILGQGPKLLIQFQNNGVVDDSQLPKDRFSAERLKGVDSTLKIQPAKLEDSAVYLCASSLRPGGEKLFFGSGTQLSVL.

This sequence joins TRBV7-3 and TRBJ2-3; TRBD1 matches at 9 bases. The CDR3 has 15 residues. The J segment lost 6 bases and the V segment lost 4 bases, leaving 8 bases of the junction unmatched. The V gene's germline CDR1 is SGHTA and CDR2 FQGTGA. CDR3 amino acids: CASSYRDRETDTQYF. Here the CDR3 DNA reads TGTGCCAGCAGCTACCGGGACAGGGAAACGGATACGCAGTATTTT.

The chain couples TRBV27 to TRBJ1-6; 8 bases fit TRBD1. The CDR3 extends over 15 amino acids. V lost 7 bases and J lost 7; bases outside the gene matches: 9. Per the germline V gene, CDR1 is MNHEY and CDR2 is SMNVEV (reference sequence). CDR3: CASNVNRGGNSPLHF. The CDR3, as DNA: TGTGCCAGCAACGTAAACAGGGGGGGCAATTCACCCCTCCACTTT.

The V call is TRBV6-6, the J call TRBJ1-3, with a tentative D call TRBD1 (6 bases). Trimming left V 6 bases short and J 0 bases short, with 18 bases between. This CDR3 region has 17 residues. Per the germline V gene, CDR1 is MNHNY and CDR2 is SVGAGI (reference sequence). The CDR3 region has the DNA TGTGCCAGCAGCCGATCTGGGGGGCTGGGCTCTGGAAACACCATATATTTT. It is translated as CASSRSGGLGSGNTIYF.

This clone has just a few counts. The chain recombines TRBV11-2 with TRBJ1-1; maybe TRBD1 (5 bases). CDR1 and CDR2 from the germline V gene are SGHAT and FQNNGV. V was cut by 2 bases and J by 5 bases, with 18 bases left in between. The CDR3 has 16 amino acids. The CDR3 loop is CASSLFPTGFETEAFF. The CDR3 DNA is TGTGCCAGCAGCTTATTCCCAACAGGTTTTGAAACTGAAGCTTTCTTT. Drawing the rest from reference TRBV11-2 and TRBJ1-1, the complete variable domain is EAGVAQSPRYKIIEKRQSVAFWCNPISGHATLYWYQQILGQGPKLLIQFQNNGVVDDSQLPKDRFSAERLKGVDSTLKIQPAKLEDSAVYLCASSLFPTGFETEAFFGQGTRLTVV.

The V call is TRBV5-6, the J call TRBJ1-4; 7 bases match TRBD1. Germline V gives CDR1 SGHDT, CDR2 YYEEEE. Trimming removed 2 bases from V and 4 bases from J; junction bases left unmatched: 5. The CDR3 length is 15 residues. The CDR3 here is CASSFWTGLNEKLFF. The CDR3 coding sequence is TGTGCCAGCAGCTTCTGGACAGGACTTAATGAAAAACTGTTTTTT. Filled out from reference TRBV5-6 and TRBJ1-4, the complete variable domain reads DAGVTQSPTHLIKTRGQQVTLRCSPKSGHDTVSWYQQALGQGPQFIFQYYEEEERQRGNFPDRFSGHQFPNYSSELNVNALLLGDSALYLCASSFWTGLNEKLFFGSGTQLSVL.

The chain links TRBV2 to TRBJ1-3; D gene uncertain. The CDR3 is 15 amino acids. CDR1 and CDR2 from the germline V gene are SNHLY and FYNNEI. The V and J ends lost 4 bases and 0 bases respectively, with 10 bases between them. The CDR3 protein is CASSVDRRSGNTIYF. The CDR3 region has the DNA TGTGCCAGCAGTGTGGATAGGCGCTCTGGAAACACCATATATTTT.

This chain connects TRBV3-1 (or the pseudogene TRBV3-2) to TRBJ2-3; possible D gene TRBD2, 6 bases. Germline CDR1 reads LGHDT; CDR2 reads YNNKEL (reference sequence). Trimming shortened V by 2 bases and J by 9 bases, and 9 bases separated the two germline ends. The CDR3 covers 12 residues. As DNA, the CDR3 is TGTGCCAGCAGCCAATTGGGACTGACGCAGTATTTT. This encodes CASSQLGLTQYF.

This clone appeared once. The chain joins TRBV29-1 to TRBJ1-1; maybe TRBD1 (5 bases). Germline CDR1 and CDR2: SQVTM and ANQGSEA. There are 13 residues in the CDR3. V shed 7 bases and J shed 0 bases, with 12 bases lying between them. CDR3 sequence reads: CSASTGVNTEAFF. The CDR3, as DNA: TGCAGCGCCTCAACAGGAGTGAACACTGAAGCTTTCTTT.

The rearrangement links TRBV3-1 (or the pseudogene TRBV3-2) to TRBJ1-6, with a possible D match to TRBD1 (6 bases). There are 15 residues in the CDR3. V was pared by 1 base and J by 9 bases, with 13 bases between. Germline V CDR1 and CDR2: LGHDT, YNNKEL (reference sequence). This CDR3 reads CASSQAVRGSSPLHF. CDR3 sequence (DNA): TGTGCCAGCAGCCAAGCGGTCAGGGGAAGTTCACCCCTCCACTTT.

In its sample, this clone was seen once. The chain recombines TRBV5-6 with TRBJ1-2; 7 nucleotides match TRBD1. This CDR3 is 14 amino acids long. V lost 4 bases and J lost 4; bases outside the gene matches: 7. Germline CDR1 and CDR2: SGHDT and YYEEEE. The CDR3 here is CASSRINRGYGYTF. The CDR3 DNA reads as TGTGCCAGCAGCAGAATAAACAGGGGCTATGGCTACACCTTC.

DNA for the CDR3: TGTGCCAGCAGCTCCCGTAGCGGGGGGGCTGAAGAGCAGTACTTC. Translating gives CASSSRSGGAEEQYF. This chain connects TRBV13 to TRBJ2-7, with 11 nucleotides matching TRBD2. Per the germline V gene, CDR1 is PRHDT and CDR2 is FYEKMQ (reference sequence). The CDR3 spans 15 residues. The junction had 9 bases not matched to a gene; V was cut back by 4 bases and J by 7 bases. The variable domain in full, completed from reference TRBV13 and TRBJ2-7, reads AAGVIQSPRHLIKEKRETATLKCYPIPRHDTVYWYQQGPGQDPQFLISFYEKMQSDKGSIPDRFSAQQFSDYHSELNMSSLELGDSALYFCASSSRSGGAEEQYFGPGTRLTVT.

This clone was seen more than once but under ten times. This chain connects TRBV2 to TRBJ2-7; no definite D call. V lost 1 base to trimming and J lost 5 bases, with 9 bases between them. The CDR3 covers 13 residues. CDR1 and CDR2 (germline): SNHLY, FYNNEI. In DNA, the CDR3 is TGTGCCAGCAGTGAAGTGATGCTAAACGAGCAGTACTTC. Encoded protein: CASSEVMLNEQYF. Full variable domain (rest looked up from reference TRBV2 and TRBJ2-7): EPEVTQTPSHQVTQMGQEVILRCVPISNHLYFYWYRQILGQKVEFLVSFYNNEISEKSEIFDDQFSVERPDGSNFTLKIRSTKLEDSAMYFCASSEVMLNEQYFGPGTRLTVT.

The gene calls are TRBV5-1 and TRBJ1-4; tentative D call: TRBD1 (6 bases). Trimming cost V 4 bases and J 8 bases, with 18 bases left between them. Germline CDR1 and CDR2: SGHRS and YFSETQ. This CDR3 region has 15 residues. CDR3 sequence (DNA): TGCGCCAGCAGCCGACAGGACCTCTTAGGCGAAAAACTGTTTTTT. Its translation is CASSRQDLLGEKLFF. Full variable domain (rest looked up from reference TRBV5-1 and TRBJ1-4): KAGVTQTPRYLIKTRGQQVTLSCSPISGHRSVSWYQQTPGQGLQFLFEYFSETQRNKGNFPGRFSGRQFSNSRSEMNVSTLELGDSALYLCASSRQDLLGEKLFFGSGTQLSVL.

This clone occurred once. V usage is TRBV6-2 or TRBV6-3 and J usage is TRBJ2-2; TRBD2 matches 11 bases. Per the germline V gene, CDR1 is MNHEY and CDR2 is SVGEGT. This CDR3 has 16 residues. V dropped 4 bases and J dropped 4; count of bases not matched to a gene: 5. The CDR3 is CASSSGLAVFTGELFF. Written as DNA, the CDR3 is TGTGCCAGCAGTTCGGGACTAGCGGTCTTCACCGGGGAGCTGTTTTTT.